What follows are 29 T cell receptor beta chains derived from one specimen sequenced in a study of blood T cells in healthy people across ages. Primed by a sample-barcoded 5' primer and a J-beta primer mix, a second PCR proceeded for roughly 7 to 12 cycles. TCRdb analysed the 5' RACE reads with MiXCR anew, one entry per CDR3 protein. The sample yields around 1,600,000 distinct CDR3 sequences, less than 45% seen once. The sequencing input was blood. All receptors come from a woman aged 18 to 35 in good health.

The CDR3 sequence: CASSSPFGGEQYF. The CDR3, as DNA: TGTGCCAGCAGCTCCCCTTTCGGGGGGGAGCAGTACTTC. This sequence joins TRBV7-9 and TRBJ2-7; 7 bases are a match to TRBD2. Germline CDR1 is SEHNR and CDR2 is FQNEAQ (reference sequence). Trimming cost V 4 bases and J 7 bases; bases outside gene matches: 7. There are 13 residues in the CDR3.

The chain uses TRBV28 and TRBJ1-5; the D is unclear. Germline loops: CDR1 MDHEN, CDR2 SYDVKM. The CDR3 consists of 10 residues. V was pared by 4 bases and J by 9 bases, with 4 bases between. CDR3 sequence reads: CASSSGPQHF. In nucleotides, the CDR3 is TGTGCCAGCAGTTCTGGGCCCCAGCATTTT.

This clonotype was counted between two and nine times. The chain uses TRBV3-1 and TRBJ2-7; no clear D gene. Germline loops: CDR1 LGHDT, CDR2 YNNKEL (reference sequence). The CDR3 is 13 amino acids. V lost 1 base and J 6 bases, leaving 10 bases between the germline ends. The DNA of the CDR3 is TGTGCCAGCAGCCAAGGTCCCATCATCGAGCAGTACTTC. This translates into CASSQGPIIEQYF.

The sample holds a few counts of this clonotype. This sequence joins TRBV7-9 and TRBJ2-1; tentatively, D is TRBD1 or TRBD2 (5 bases each). Per the germline V gene, CDR1 is SEHNR and CDR2 is FQNEAQ (reference sequence). The CDR3 is 12 residues long. In nucleotides, the CDR3 is TGTGTCAGTAGGTACTGGGGGAATGAGCAGTTCTTC. It codes for CVSRYWGNEQFF.

The gene calls are TRBV6-8 and TRBJ2-7; a weak D match, TRBD2 (6 bases). Trimming removed 7 bases from V and 2 bases from J, with 18 bases in between. The CDR3 covers 15 residues. Germline CDR1 reads MNHGY; CDR2 reads SAAAGT. CDR3 nucleotide sequence: TGTGCCAGCACGAGTACCCGGGGGTTCCCCTACGAGCAGTACTTC. Translating gives CASTSTRGFPYEQYF.

The chain combines TRBV2 with TRBJ1-1; TRBD1 might be the D (5 bases). Germline V gene lookup returns CDR1 SNHLY and CDR2 FYNNEI. CDR3 length equals 12 residues. V lost 11 bases, J lost 3 bases, and 13 bases lay in between. CDR3 protein: CAGLTGDTEAFF. CDR3 coding DNA: TGTGCCGGACTAACAGGTGACACTGAAGCTTTCTTT.

The chain joins TRBV20-1 to TRBJ2-7; D is perhaps TRBD1 (5 bases). The CDR3 is 13 amino acids. Trimming took off 0 bases at V and 3 bases at J, with 9 bases between the two ends. Germline V gene data show CDR1 as DFQATT and CDR2 as SNEGSKA (reference sequence). Written as DNA, the CDR3 is TGCAGTGCTAGAGAGGCAGGGCGCTACGAGCAGTACTTC. Protein sequence: CSAREAGRYEQYF.

In nucleotides, the CDR3 is TGTGCCAGCAGCTCTCCTAGAGGGACAGGGAGGGCAGATACGCAGTATTTT. This translates into CASSSPRGTGRADTQYF. V and J are TRBV7-9 and TRBJ2-3; TRBD1 matches at 9 bases. Germline V gene data show CDR1 as SEHNR and CDR2 as FQNEAQ (reference sequence). The V and J ends lost 4 bases and 4 bases, in that order; junction bases with no gene match: 12. The CDR3 loop spans 17 amino acids.

This clonotype was observed a handful of times. The chain joins TRBV29-1 to TRBJ2-5; D possibly uses TRBD1 or TRBD2 (5 bases each). The germline V gene has CDR1 SQVTM and CDR2 ANQGSEA. V was shortened by 8 bases and J by 2 bases, with 15 bases between the two germline ends. The CDR3 spans 13 residues. CDR3 DNA: TGCAGCCATAACCCGGGGCCTCAAGAGACCCAGTACTTC. It specifies CSHNPGPQETQYF.

About this clonotype: The junction does not match germline at one end; this may be a read error. The CDR3 region has the DNA TGCGCCGGCAGCCAAGATCATGCGGGGGGGCCCTATGAGCAGTACTTC. This sequence encodes CAGSQDHAGGPYEQYF. This rearrangement joins TRBV4-3 to TRBJ2-7, with 9 bases identical to TRBD2. The CDR3 runs to 16 residues. Germline CDR1 reads LGHNA; CDR2 reads YSLEER.

This clonotype was detected once. The chain joins TRBV7-9 to TRBJ1-4; a weak D match, TRBD1 (5 bases). The CDR3 extends over 16 amino acids. Germline V gene data show CDR1 as SEHNR and CDR2 as FQNEAQ (reference sequence). Between the trimmed V and J ends, which lost 1 base and 8 bases, there was a span of 17 bases. The CDR3 here is CASSLGFTQGKEKLFF. CDR3 sequence (DNA): TGTGCCAGCAGCTTAGGGTTCACGCAGGGAAAGGAAAAACTGTTTTTT.

The rearrangement links TRBV15 to TRBJ1-1; the D is unclear. The CDR3 is made up of 18 amino acids. The V and J ends lost 0 bases and 5 bases respectively, with 22 bases between them. CDR1 and CDR2 from the germline V gene are LNHNV and YYDKDF (reference sequence). Here the CDR3 DNA reads TGTGCCACCAGCAGAGATGCGTCAAGGGAGGGTTCTAGAACTGAAGCTTTCTTT. It codes for CATSRDASREGSRTEAFF.

The gene calls are TRBV9 and TRBJ1-2, with a tentative D call TRBD1 (5 bases). CDR3 size: 13 residues. V lost 0 bases and J 7 bases, leaving 10 bases between the germline ends. The germline gives CDR1 SGDLS, CDR2 YYNGEE. CDR3 sequence: CASSVVGGAGYTF. The CDR3 region has the DNA TGTGCCAGCAGCGTAGTGGGGGGTGCTGGCTACACCTTC.

Points on this clonotype: An end of the junction differs from the germline gene, which may be a read error. This chain connects TRBV4-3 to TRBJ2-1; 7 bases match TRBD1. The CDR3 loop spans 15 amino acids. Germline loops: CDR1 LGHNA, CDR2 YSLEER. CDR3 sequence: CASSQGGRSYNEQFF. Written as DNA, the CDR3 is TGTGCCAGCAGCCAAGGGGGCCGCTCCTACAATGAGCAGTTCTTC.

The chain employs TRBV7-2 and TRBJ2-1; 9 positions match TRBD2. CDR1 and CDR2 from the germline V gene are SGHTA and FQGNSA. This CDR3 has 16 amino acids. V shed 5 bases and J 4 bases; nucleotides not matched to a gene: 9. For the CDR3, the DNA is TGTGCCAGCAGCCTATATAGCGGGAGTCGGTACAATGAGCAGTTCTTC. Protein: CASSLYSGSRYNEQFF.

The rearrangement joins TRBV7-9 to TRBJ2-3; D is possibly TRBD2 (7 bases). From germline, CDR1 is SEHNR and CDR2 FQNEAQ (reference sequence). Trimming pared 0 bases from V and 2 bases from J, leaving 15 bases between. CDR3 length: 17 residues. CDR3 region: CASSLARGGGHTDTQYF. The CDR3 DNA is TGTGCCAGCAGCTTAGCGAGAGGGGGGGGGCACACAGATACGCAGTATTTT.

The chain recombines TRBV18 with TRBJ2-3; no definite D call. The germline CDR1 and CDR2 sequences are KGHSH and LQKENI. The V and J ends lost 4 bases and 9 bases respectively, with 11 bases between them. This CDR3 spans 12 amino acids. In DNA, the CDR3 is TGTGCCAGCTCACAGACTCAGAGGACGCAGTATTTT. As protein: CASSQTQRTQYF.

With respect to this clonotype: Compared with germline, one end of the junction differs, possibly owing to a read error. The J gene is TRBJ1-2, the V gene TRBV7-2, with D tentatively TRBD1 (6 bases). From germline, CDR1 is SGHTA and CDR2 FQGNSA. There are 13 residues in the CDR3. The CDR3 region has the DNA TGTGCCAGCAGATTAGGGGGGGGAAGTTTCTACACCTTC. This gives the protein CASRLGGGSFYTF. Complete variable domain (other parts from reference TRBV7-2 and TRBJ1-2): GAGVSQSPSNKVTEKGKDVELRCDPISGHTALYWYRQSLGQGLEFLIYFQGNSAPDKSGLPSDRFSAERTGGSVSTLTIQRTQQEDSAVYLCASRLGGGSFYTFGSGTRLTVV.

The gene calls are TRBV27 and TRBJ2-7; D could derive from TRBD1 or TRBD2 (5 bases each). Germline V gives CDR1 MNHEY, CDR2 SMNVEV (reference sequence). The V and J ends lost 5 bases and 2 bases respectively, with 13 bases between them. The CDR3 is made up of 14 amino acids. CDR3 nucleotide sequence: TGTGCCAGCAGTGTTGTGGGGACCGCCTACGAGCAGTACTTC. Its protein is CASSVVGTAYEQYF.

This clonotype appeared a few times. The CDR3 DNA is TGTGCCACCAGTGATCCCGGGACAGGGTCCTACAATGAGCAGTTCTTC. Amino acids: CATSDPGTGSYNEQFF. The chain combines TRBV24-1 with TRBJ2-1; 9 bases are shared with TRBD1. CDR1 KGHDR and CDR2 SFDVKD come from the germline V gene. V lost 3 bases, J lost 1 base, and 3 bases stayed unmatched. This CDR3 has 16 residues.

Worth noting for this clonotype: One junction end disagrees with the germline gene, perhaps due to a read error. The rearrangement joins TRBV7-7 to TRBJ2-3; 11 nucleotides line up with TRBD2. Germline loops: CDR1 SSHAT, CDR2 FNYEAQ (reference sequence). This CDR3 has 15 amino acids. CDR3 nucleotides: TGTGCTAGCAGTCGACTAGCGGGGATCACAGATATGCAGTATTTT. This encodes CASSRLAGITDMQYF. Using reference TRBV7-7 and TRBJ2-3 for the parts outside the CDR3, the full variable domain is GAGVSQSPRYKVTKRGQDVTLRCDPISSHATLYWYQQALGQGPEFLTYFNYEAQPDKSGLPSDRFSAERPEGSISTLTIQRTEQRDSAMYRCASSRLAGITDMQYFGPGTRLTVL.

The CDR3, as DNA: TGTGCCAGCAGCGTCCCGGGACTCCATTCCAATGAGCAGTACTTC. It encodes CASSVPGLHSNEQYF. The chain employs TRBV28 and TRBJ2-4; weak D call: TRBD2 (6 bases). V was pared by 6 bases and J by 13 bases, with 25 bases between. This CDR3 has 15 residues. CDR1 is MDHEN and CDR2 is SYDVKM in the germline V gene.

The CDR3 region is CSARPQNIPQETQYF. CDR3 nucleotide sequence: TGCAGTGCTAGACCCCAGAACATTCCTCAAGAGACCCAGTACTTC. This rearrangement joins TRBV20-1 to TRBJ2-5; no firm D call. Per the germline V gene, CDR1 is DFQATT and CDR2 is SNEGSKA (reference sequence). The CDR3 length is 15 residues. The V end was cut by 2 bases, the J end by 2 bases, with 15 bases between.

This clonotype occurred a few times. V usage is TRBV14 and J usage is TRBJ2-5; 8 nucleotides agree with TRBD2. V lost 2 bases and J lost 5; bases outside the gene matches: 13. From germline, CDR1 is SGHDN and CDR2 FVKESK. CDR3 length: 17 amino acids. The CDR3 region has the DNA TGTGCCAGCAGCCAATGGGGACTAGTAGATCCCCGGGAGACCCAGTACTTC. Translated: CASSQWGLVDPRETQYF.

This clonotype was found a few times. The rearrangement links TRBV11-2 to TRBJ2-5; D may correspond to TRBD1 or TRBD2 (5 bases each). The germline CDR1 and CDR2 sequences are SGHAT and FQNNGV. The V gene lost 6 bases and the J gene lost 0 bases, with 17 bases spanning the gap. This CDR3 contains 16 residues. The CDR3 loop reads CASRRPGRTNQETQYF. The CDR3 DNA follows: TGTGCCAGCAGAAGGCCGGGACGGACCAACCAAGAGACCCAGTACTTC.

V usage is TRBV27 and J usage is TRBJ2-1, with a possible D match to TRBD1 (6 bases). V shed 3 bases and J shed 10 bases, with 16 bases lying between them. The CDR3 consists of 14 residues. The V gene's germline CDR1 is MNHEY and CDR2 SMNVEV (reference sequence). The CDR3 loop is CASSFGGGGHEQFF. For the CDR3, the DNA is TGTGCCAGCAGTTTCGGTGGGGGCGGACACGAGCAGTTCTTC.

This chain connects TRBV20-1 to TRBJ2-5, with 11 bases aligning to TRBD2. The J call is uncertain, as TRBJ2-7 better fits the DNA end. Looked up from germline, CDR1 is DFQATT and CDR2 is SNEGSKA (reference sequence). This CDR3 is built from 16 residues. CDR3 region: CSARGTERTSGYEQYF. CDR3 DNA sequence: TGCAGTGCTAGGGGGACTGAAAGGACTAGCGGGTACGAGCAGTACTTC.

The gene calls are TRBV3-1 and TRBJ2-3; 7 nucleotides line up with TRBD2. The V gene end was trimmed by 3 bases and the J gene end by 2 bases; junction bases not matched to a gene: 5. Germline CDR1 LGHDT, CDR2 YNNKEL (reference sequence). The CDR3 runs 15 residues. The CDR3 region has the DNA TGTGCCAGCAGCCAGGGGGGGAAGCCCACAGATACGCAGTATTTT. Its protein is CASSQGGKPTDTQYF.

The chain joins TRBV20-1 to TRBJ2-7, with D uncertain. Per the germline V gene, CDR1 is DFQATT and CDR2 is SNEGSKA (reference sequence). V was clipped by 5 bases and J by 9 bases, with 14 bases between them. The CDR3 runs to 11 residues. The CDR3 spells CSAGPTISQYF. In DNA, the CDR3 is TGCAGTGCTGGTCCCACTATTTCGCAGTACTTC.